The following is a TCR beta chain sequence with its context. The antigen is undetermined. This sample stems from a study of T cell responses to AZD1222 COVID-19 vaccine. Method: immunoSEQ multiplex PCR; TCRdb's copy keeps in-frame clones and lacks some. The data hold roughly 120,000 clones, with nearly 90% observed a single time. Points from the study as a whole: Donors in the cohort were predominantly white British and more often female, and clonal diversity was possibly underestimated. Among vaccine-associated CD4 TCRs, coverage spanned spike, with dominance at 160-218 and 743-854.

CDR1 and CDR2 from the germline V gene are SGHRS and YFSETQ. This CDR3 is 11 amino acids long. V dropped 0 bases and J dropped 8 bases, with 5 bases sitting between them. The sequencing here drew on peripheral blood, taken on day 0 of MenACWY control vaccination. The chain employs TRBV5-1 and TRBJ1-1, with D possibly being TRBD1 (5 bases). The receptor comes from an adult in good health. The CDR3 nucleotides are TGCGCCAGCAGCTTGGACAGGGAAGCTTTCTTT. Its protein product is CASSLDREAFF. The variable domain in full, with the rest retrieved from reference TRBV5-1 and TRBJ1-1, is KAGVTQTPRYLIKTRGQQVTLSCSPISGHRSVSWYQQTPGQGLQFLFEYFSETQRNKGNFPGRFSGRQFSNSRSEMNVSTLELGDSALYLCASSLDREAFFGQGTRLTVV.